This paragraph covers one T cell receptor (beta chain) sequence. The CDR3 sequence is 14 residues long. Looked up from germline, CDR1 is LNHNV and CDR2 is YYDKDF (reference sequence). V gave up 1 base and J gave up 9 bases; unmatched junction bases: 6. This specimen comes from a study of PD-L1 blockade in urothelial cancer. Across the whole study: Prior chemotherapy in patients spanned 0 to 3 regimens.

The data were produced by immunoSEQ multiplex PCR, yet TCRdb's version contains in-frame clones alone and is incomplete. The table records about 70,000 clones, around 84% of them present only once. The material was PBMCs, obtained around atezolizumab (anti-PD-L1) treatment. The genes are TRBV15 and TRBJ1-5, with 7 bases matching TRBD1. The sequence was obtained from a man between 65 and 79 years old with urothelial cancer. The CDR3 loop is CATSRGTGQRPQHF. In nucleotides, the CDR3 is TGTGCCACCAGCAGAGGGACAGGTCAGAGGCCCCAGCATTTT.